This TCR beta chain is drawn from a study of regulatory T cells in long-lasting Graves disease (dated by TCRdb to 2020 to 2022). For the study in its entirety: Persistent Graves' disease was defined as antithyroid drug treatment for over 5 years with persistently positive TSH receptor autoantibodies. This study used TCR sequencing and RNA sequencing of peripheral blood to compare persistent Graves' disease patients against newly diagnosed Graves' disease patients. A total of approximately 35 samples underwent TCR sequencing: around 13 from persistent and about 20 from newly diagnosed Graves' disease patients. The study was registered as a clinical trial and conducted in China. On average, persistent Graves' disease patients in the clinical cohort had been on antithyroid drugs for eight to twelve years. General conclusions and limits of the study: Compared with newly diagnosed patients, patients with persistent Graves' disease had lower TCR Shannon entropy and fewer highly expanded clones, which suggests clonal expansion. Preferential use of TRBV28, TRBJ1-2 and TRBJ2-5 was observed in persistent disease, whereas TRBV20-1 and TRBJ2-1 were favored in newly diagnosed disease. Only the TCR beta chain was sequenced and analyzed. As a limitation, the authors acknowledged that the small sample size may reduce accuracy. More public clonotypes were shared among persistent patients (over 2,500) than among newly diagnosed patients (over 900). Peripheral blood alone was examined, since thyroid tissue, which constituted the primary lesion, could not be accessed.

Remarks on this clonotype: No cognate antigen has been identified for it. No clone much larger than this one lies a single base away; base qualities are absent.

Libraries were made using multiplex PCR. The run used an Illumina HiSeq 4000. iRepertoire HTBI primers and Arm-PCR amplification of CDR3 regions were used to construct TCR beta libraries. PCR products were gel purified before sequencing. From the authors' description of their analysis: A total of around 66 TRBV and 14 TRBJ segments were identified across samples and were used for gene usage analysis of CDR3 amino acid clonotypes. Filtered high-quality paired reads were merged into contigs using COPE and FqMerger. Contigs were aligned with BLAST to IMGT TRBV, TRBD and TRBJ reference genes, and CDR3 was defined per IMGT. Highly expanded clones were defined as clonotypes with a frequency above 0.1%. Repertoire diversity was measured by Shannon entropy, and V-J evenness by the Gini coefficient. A clonotype found in more than one individual was treated as public. TCRdb reprocessing: public reads trimmed at Q25 with fastp, clones called with MiXCR, in-frame beta chains kept. Identical CDR3 proteins give one entry, which carries the most common genes and DNA. The V and J calls follow TCRdb's processing rather than the paper's. Within this sample are 350,000 to 450,000 distinct CDR3 sequences, with around 23% of them counted one time only. The top ten clonotypes cover under 35% of the sample.

The intended sense of this specimen's time point label: persistent/refractory GD, antithyroid drugs over 5 years with positive TRAb. For both TCR sequencing and RNA sequencing, RNA was extracted from PBMCs in TRIzol. The diagnosis of Graves' disease followed American Thyroid Association guidelines. Patients for the study were recruited at an endocrinology department in Xi'an, China. Each patient gave roughly 8.4 milliliters of peripheral blood, collected in an EDTA anticoagulant tube. Ficoll Paque Plus density gradient separation was used to isolate PBMCs, and no further T cell sorting was performed. An Agilent 2100 Bioanalyzer and agarose gel were used to check RNA quality, and a NanoDrop 2000 was used to measure RNA concentration. The CDR3 covers 14 residues, taking in both the cysteine and the phenylalanine. Left in the record is the CDR3 DNA by itself, 42 bases read in frame from the first base. From the germline V gene, CDR1 is SGHTA and CDR2 is FQGNSA. V loses 0 bases of germline sequence and J loses 6 bases, and the interval between the two ends is 11 bases.

Sequencing was performed on peripheral blood mononuclear cells (PBMCs), taken when the disease was refractory, from a patient treated with antithyroid drugs. The chain couples TRBV7-2 to TRBJ1-1; D gene: possibly TRBD1, on 5 matching bases. The clonotype was recovered from a woman in her thirties or forties with Graves disease. Donor details come from another sample of the same person, matched by shared clones. The CDR3 corresponds to CASSLARGYSEAFF. The nucleotide sequence reads TGTGCCAGCAGCTTAGCCCGGGGGTACTCTGAAGCTTTCTTT.